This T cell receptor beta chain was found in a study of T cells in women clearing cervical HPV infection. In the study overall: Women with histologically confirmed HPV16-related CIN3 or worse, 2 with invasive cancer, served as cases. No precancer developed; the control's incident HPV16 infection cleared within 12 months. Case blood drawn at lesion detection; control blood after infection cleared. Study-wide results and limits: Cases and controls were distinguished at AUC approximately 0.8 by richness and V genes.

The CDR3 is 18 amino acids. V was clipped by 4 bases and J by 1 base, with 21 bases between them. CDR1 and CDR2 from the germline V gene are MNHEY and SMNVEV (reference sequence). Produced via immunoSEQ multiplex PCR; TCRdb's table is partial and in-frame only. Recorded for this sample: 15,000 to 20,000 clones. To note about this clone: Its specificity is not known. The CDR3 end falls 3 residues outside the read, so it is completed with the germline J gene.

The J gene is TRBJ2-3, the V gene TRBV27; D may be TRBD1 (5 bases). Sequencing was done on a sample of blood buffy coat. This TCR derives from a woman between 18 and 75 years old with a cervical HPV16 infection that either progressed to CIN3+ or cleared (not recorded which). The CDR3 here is CASSSLSGHSLGTDTQYF. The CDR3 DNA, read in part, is TGTGCCAGCAGTTCCCTATCTGGACATTCCCTGGGCACAGATACG.